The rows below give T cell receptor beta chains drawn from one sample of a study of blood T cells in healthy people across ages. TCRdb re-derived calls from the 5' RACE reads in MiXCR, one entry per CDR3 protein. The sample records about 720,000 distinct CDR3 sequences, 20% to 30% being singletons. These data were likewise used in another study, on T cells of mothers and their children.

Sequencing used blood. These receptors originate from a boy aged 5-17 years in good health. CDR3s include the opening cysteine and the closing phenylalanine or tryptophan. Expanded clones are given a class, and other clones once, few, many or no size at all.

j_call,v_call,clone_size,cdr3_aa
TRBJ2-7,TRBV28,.,CATNLRNSYEQYF
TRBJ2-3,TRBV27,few,CASRSLQLSTDTQYF
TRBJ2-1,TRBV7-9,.,CASSLTPLAGSYNEQFF
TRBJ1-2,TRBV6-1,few,CASSDHETAWIYGYTF
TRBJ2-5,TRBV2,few,CASRRGGGETQYF
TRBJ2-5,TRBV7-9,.,CASSSPLGRPETQYF
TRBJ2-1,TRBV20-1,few,CSAGTSVFNEQFF
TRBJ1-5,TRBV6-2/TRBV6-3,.,CASSRRQFRRQPQHF
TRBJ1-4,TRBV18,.,CASSQQGLVATNEKLFF
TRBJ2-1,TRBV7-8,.,CASSRRGSGDYNEQFF
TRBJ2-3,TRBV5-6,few,CASSYGRGRDTQYF
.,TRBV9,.,CASSGGTSDEQFF
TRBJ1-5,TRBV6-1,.,CASSERFRPREGNQPQHF
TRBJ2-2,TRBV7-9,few,CASSSTGLKNTGELFF
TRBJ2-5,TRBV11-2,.,CASSLEGRLARQETQYF
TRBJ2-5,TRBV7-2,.,CASSLGGLAGGPQETQYF
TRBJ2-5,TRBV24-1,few,CATSDAGVIETQYF
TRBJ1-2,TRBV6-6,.,CASSRRVIYGYTF
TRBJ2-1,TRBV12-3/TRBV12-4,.,CASSSDGLAYNEQFF
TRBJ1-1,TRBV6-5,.,CASSYQRGLNTEAFF
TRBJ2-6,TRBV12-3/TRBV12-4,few,CASDWTGTMAGANVLTF
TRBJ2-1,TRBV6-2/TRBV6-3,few,CASNLDRDSALDNEQFF
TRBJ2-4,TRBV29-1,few,CSVGPGGSTKNIQYF
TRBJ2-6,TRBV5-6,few,CASNLDITGSGANVLTF
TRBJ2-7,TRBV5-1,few,CASSSGTGVPYEQYF
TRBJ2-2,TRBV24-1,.,CATSEPGAGGDTGELFF
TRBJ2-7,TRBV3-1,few,CASSPDTYEQYF
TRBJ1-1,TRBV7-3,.,CASSVDVGTEAFF
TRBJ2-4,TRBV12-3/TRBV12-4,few,CASSLRPHIQYF
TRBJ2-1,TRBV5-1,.,CASSLEGGNNEQFF
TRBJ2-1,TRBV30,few,CAWTSSGNEQFF
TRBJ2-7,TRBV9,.,CASSVGRVPSEQYF
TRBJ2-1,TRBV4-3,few,CASSQDHSGRGNEQFF
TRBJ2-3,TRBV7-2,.,CASSLQFTDTQYF
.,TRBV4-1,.,CASSQEGGRELREQYF
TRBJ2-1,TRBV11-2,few,CASSLGLAAINEQFF
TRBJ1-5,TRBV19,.,CASSRSLLRDRGQPQHF
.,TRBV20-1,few,CSATPGLADNEQFF
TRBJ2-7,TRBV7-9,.,CASSRSGGLPYEQYF
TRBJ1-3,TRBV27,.,CAGSIFGGLSSGNTIYF
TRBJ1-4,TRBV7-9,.,CASSLWTGAGTNEKLFF
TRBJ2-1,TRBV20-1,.,CSARWGATGGYNEQFF
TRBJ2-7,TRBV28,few,CASSFEGLVAGYYEQYF
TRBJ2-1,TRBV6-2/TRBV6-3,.,CASSQPIWNEQFF
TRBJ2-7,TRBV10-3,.,CAISDQLAGPGEQYF
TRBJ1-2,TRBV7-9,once,CASSLRGGSLYGYTF
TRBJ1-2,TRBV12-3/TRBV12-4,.,CASSLTPGSYGYTF
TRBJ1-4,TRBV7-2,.,CASSSRGRFGEKLFF
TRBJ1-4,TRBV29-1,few,CSVVTGTNEKLFF